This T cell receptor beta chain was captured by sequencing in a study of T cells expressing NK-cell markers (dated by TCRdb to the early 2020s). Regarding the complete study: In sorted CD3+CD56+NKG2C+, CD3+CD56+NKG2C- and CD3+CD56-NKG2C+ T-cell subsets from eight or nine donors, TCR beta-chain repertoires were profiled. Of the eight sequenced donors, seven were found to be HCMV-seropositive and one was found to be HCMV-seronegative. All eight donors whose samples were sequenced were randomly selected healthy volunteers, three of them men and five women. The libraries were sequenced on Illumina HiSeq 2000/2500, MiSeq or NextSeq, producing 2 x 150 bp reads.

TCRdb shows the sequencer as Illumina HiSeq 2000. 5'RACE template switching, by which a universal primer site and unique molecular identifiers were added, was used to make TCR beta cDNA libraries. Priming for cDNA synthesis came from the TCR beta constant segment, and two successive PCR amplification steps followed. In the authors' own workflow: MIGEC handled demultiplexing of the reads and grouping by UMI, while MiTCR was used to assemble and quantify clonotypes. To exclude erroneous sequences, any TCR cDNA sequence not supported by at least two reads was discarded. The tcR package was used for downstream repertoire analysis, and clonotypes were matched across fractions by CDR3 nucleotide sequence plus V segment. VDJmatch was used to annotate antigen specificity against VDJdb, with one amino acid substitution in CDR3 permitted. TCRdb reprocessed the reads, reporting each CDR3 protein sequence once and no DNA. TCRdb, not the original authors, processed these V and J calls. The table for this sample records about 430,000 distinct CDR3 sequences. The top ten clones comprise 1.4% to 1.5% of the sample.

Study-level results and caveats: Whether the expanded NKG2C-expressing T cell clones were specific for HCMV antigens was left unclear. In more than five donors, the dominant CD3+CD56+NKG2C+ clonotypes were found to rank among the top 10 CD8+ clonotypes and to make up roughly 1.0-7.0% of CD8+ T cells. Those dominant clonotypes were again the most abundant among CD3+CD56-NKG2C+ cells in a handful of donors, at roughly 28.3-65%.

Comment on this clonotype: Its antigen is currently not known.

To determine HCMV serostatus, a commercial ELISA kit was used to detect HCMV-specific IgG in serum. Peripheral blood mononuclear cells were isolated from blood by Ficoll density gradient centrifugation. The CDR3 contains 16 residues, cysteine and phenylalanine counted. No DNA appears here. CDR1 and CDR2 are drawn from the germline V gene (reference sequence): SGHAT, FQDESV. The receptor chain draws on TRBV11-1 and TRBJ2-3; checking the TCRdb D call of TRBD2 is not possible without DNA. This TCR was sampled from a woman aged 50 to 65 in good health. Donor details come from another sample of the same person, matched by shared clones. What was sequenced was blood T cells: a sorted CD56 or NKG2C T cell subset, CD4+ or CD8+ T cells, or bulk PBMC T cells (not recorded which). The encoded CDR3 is CASSARPDWGTDTQYF.